This T cell receptor beta chain was recorded in a study of PD-1 blockade in classical Hodgkin lymphoma (dated by TCRdb to 2020 to 2021). In terms of the full investigation: Nivolumab dosing was 3 mg/kg intravenously every 2 weeks, continuing until either disease progression or unacceptable toxicity. To define a peripheral blood immune signature of response to PD-1 blockade in classical Hodgkin lymphoma, the study combined TCR beta sequencing with CyTOF. General conclusions and limits of the study: The study was limited to a single clinical trial cohort, and causes of repertoire differences, possibly disease activity or prior therapy, remained undefined. Baseline diversity similar to that of newly diagnosed patients was observed in trial patients achieving complete response, whereas significantly lower diversity was observed in partial responders and progressors. Patients starting nivolumab less than 1 year after ASCT had lower diversity and were excluded from later analyses to avoid confounding by immune reconstitution. A significant rise by C4D1 was seen in CD4+ but not CD8+ TCR diversity (p=0.0027 vs p=0.16), with the rise being most apparent in complete responders (p=0.02). Baseline TCR diversity was reported as lower in newly diagnosed patients than in healthy donors, and lower still in relapsed/refractory patients.

With regard to this clone: This clone's antigen is unknown. The sample holds no much larger clone one base away, and base qualities are not on file.

The Qiagen DNeasy kit was used to extract genomic DNA from unsorted PBMCs and from the negatively selected CD4+ and CD8+ fractions. Amplification of TCR beta CDR3 regions was done by immunoSEQ multiplex PCR with primers that anneal to V and J segments. A synthetic immune receptor repertoire was used to minimize amplification bias, and any residual bias was removed computationally once sequencing was done. Per the original workflow: Custom Python scripts were used to quantify repertoire diversity as the Shannon entropy index. Unsorted, CD4+ and CD8+ repertoires were analyzed separately, except in combined analyses where CD4+ and CD8+ sequences were merged in silico. Clonal expansion was defined as a frequency increase of at least 2-fold after treatment compared with C1D1, and clones undetected at baseline were assigned a pseudocount of 0.5. Clones with 0 or 1 copy at C1D1 were defined as singleton clones, while clones with 2 or more copies were defined as non-singleton clones. By matching protein sequences in sorted samples from the same patient, clones expanded in unsorted samples were annotated as CD4+, CD8+ or unknown. Wilcoxon tests were applied to paired samples to test diversity changes from C1D1 to C4D1. TCRdb stores this immuneACCESS table with in-frame sequences only. Part of the clones is absent; in the studies checked, under half of the shortfall reflects unresolved V genes, and no reason is known for the rest. The V and J calls and the clone size are those of that table, but D and trimming were determined from the DNA. This sample gives roughly 30,000 clones in total; roughly four fifths of them show up just once. The ten largest clones add up to approximately 0.62% of the sample.

V is clipped by 4 bases and J by 3 bases, and the sequence between their germline boundaries is 9 bases long. Reading the germline V gene gives CDR1 SNHLY and CDR2 FYNNEI. Inclusive of the bounding cysteine and phenylalanine, the CDR3 is 13 residues long. Kept here is only the CDR3 DNA, which spans 39 bases and is read in frame from base 1. The label giving this sample's time point can be read as: cycle 4 day 1 (C4D1), after more than five weeks of nivolumab. Every trial patient had relapsed following autologous stem cell transplantation, and prior brentuximab vedotin exposure was what differed among cohorts A, B and C. CD4+ T cells were purified from thawed PBMCs by magnetic negative selection with a Miltenyi CD4+ T cell isolation kit. The trial cohort included 55 to 65 patients with relapsed/refractory classical Hodgkin lymphoma, and each patient had a best overall response of complete response, partial response or progressive disease. In the multi-cohort phase II CheckMate 205 trial, trial patients received single-agent nivolumab. An independent review committee assessed best overall response by applying the 2007 International Working Group response criteria. Trial PBMCs were obtained immediately prior to nivolumab initiation (C1D1) and on therapy at cycle 2 day 1 and cycle 4 day 1. Peripheral blood was collected in 8 mL Vacutainer Cell Preparation Tubes, from which PBMCs were isolated by centrifugation and then cryopreserved. Purified CD4+ and CD8+ fractions were prepared only for cases where an additional PBMC sample was available. On LS columns in a quadroMACS separator, the magnetically labelled cells were depleted, and the flow-through was collected as the purified fraction.

The sequenced sample was CD4+ T cells from blood, obtained before the fourth cycle of nivolumab. The chain uses TRBV2 and TRBJ1-1, with the D gene too uncertain to name. The sequence derives from a human donor with classical Hodgkin lymphoma. Read as DNA, the sequence is TGTGCCAGCAGTGTGGGCCCTCACACTGAAGCTTTCTTT. Translated, this gives CASSVGPHTEAFF.